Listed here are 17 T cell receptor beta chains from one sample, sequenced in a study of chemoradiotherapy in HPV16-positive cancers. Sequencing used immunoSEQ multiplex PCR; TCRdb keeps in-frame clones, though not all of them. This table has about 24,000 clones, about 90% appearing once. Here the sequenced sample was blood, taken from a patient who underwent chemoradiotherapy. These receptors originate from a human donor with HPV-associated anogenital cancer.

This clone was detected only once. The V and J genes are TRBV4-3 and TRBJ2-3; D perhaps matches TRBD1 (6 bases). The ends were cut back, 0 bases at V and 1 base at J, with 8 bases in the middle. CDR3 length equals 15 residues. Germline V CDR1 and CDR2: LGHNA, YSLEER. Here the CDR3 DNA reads TGCGCCAGCAGCCAAGATGCAGGGGGCACAGATACGCAGTATTTT. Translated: CASSQDAGGTDTQYF.

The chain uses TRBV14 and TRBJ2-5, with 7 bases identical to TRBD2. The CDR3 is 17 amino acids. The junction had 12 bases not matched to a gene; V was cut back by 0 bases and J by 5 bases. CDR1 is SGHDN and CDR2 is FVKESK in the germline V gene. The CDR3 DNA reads TGTGCCAGCAGCCAAGAGCTAGCGGTAGGCGGTGTGGAGACCCAGTACTTC. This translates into CASSQELAVGGVETQYF.

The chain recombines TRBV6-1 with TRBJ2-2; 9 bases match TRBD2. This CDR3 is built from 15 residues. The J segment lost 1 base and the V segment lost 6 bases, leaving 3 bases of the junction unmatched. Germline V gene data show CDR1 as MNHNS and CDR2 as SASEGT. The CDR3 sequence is CASSRLAENTGELFF. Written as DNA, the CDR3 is TGTGCCAGCAGCCGACTAGCGGAGAACACCGGGGAGCTGTTTTTT.

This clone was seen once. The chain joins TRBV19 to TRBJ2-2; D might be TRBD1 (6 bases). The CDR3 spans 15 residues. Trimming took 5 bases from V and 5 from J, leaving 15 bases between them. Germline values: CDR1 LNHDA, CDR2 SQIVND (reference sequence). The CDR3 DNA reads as TGTGCCAGTAGTCCCTCGACAGGAATAACCGGGGAGCTGTTTTTT. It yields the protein CASSPSTGITGELFF.

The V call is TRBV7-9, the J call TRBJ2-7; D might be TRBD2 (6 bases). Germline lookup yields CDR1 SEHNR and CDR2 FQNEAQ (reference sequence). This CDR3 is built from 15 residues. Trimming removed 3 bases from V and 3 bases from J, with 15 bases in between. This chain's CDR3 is CASSFPRDSRYEQYF. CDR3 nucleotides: TGTGCCAGCAGCTTCCCGAGGGACTCGCGCTACGAGCAGTACTTC.

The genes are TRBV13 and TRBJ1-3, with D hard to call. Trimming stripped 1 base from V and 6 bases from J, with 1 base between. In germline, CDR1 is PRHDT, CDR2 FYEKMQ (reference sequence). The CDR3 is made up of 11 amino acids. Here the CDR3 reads CASSLVNTIYF. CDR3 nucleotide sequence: TGTGCCAGCAGCTTAGTAAACACCATATATTTT.

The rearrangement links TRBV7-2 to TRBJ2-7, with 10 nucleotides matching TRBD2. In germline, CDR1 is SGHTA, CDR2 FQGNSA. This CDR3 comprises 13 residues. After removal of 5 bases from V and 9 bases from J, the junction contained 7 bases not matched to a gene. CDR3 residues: CASSLGLAEAQYF. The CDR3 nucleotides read TGTGCCAGCAGCCTAGGACTAGCGGAGGCGCAGTACTTC.

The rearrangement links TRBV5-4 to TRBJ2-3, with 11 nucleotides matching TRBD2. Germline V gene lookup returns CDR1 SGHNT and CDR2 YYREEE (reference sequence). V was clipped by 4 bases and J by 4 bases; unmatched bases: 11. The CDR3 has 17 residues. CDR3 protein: CASSLDRTSGPADTQYF. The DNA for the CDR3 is TGTGCCAGCAGCCTAGATCGGACTAGCGGGCCCGCAGATACGCAGTATTTT.

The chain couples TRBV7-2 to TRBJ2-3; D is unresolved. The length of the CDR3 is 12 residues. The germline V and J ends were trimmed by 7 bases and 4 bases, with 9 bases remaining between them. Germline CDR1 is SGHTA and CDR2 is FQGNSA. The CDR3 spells CASNLRADTQYF. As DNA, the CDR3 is TGTGCCAGCAACCTTAGGGCAGATACGCAGTATTTT.

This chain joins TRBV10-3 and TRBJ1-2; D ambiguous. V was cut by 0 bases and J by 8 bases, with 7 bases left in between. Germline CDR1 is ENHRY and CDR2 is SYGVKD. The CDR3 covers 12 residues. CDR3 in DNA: TGTGCCATCAGTGAGTCGGGATTCGGCTACACCTTC. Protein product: CAISESGFGYTF.

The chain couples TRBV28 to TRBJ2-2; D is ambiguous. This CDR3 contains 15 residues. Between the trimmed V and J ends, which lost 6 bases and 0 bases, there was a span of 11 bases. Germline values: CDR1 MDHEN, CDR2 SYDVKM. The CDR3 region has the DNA TGTGCCAGCAGCTCAAGGACCACGAACACCGGGGAGCTGTTTTTT. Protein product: CASSSRTTNTGELFF.

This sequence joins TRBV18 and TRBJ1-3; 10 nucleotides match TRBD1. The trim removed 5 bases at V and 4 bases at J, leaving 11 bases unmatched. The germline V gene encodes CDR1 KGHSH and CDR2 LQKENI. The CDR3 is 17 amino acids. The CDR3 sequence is CASSFRQGAVFGNTIYF. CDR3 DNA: TGTGCCAGCTCATTCCGACAGGGGGCGGTTTTCGGAAACACCATATATTTT.

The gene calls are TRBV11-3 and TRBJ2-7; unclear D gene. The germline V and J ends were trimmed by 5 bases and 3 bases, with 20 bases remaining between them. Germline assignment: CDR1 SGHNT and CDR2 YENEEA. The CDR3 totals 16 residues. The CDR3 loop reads CASSAPTDLQNYEQYF. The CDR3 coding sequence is TGTGCCAGCAGCGCCCCAACGGATCTGCAGAACTACGAGCAGTACTTC.

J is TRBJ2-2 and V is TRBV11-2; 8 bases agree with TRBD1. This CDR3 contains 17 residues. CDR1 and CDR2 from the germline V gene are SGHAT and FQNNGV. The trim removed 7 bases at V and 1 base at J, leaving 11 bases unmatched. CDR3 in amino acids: CASTKDRVSLNTGELFF. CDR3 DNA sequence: TGTGCCAGCACTAAGGACAGGGTTTCTTTGAACACCGGGGAGCTGTTTTTT.

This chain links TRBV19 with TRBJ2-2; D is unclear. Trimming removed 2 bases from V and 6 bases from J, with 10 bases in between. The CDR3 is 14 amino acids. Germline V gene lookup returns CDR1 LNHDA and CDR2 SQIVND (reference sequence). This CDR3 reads CASSIIPDSGELFF. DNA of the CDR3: TGTGCCAGTAGTATAATCCCGGATTCCGGGGAGCTGTTTTTT. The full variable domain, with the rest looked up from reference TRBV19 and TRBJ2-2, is DGGITQSPKYLFRKEGQNVTLSCEQNLNHDAMYWYRQDPGQGLRLIYYSQIVNDFQKGDIAEGYSVSREKKESFPLTVTSAQKNPTAFYLCASSIIPDSGELFFGEGSRLTVL.

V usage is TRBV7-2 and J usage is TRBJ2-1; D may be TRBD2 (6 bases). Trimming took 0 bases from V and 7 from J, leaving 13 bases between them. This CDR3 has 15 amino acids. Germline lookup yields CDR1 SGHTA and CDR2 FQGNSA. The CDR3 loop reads CASSLASGPANEQFF. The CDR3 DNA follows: TGTGCCAGCAGCTTAGCGAGCGGGCCGGCTAATGAGCAGTTCTTC.

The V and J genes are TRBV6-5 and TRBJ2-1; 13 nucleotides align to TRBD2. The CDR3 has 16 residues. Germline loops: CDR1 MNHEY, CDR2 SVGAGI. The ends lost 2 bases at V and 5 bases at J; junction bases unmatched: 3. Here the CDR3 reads CASSYTSGGANNEQFF. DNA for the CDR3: TGTGCCAGCAGTTACACTAGCGGGGGGGCGAACAATGAGCAGTTCTTC.